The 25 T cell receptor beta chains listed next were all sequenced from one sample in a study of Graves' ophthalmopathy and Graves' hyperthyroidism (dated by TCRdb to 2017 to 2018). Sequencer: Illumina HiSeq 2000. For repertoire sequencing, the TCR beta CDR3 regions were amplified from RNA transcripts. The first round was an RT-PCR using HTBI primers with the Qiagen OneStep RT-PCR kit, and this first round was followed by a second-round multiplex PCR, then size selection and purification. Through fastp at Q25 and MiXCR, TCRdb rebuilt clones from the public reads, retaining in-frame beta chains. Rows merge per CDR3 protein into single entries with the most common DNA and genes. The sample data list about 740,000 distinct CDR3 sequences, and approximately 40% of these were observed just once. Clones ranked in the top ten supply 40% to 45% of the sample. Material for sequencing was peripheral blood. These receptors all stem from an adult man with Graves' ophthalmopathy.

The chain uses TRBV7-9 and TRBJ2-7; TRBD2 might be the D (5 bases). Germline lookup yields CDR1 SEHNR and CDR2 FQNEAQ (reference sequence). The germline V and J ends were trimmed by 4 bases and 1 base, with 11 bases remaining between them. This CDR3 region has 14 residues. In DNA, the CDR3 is TGTGCCAGCAGCTGGGCCCGGGGATCCTACGAGCAGTACTTC. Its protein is CASSWARGSYEQYF.

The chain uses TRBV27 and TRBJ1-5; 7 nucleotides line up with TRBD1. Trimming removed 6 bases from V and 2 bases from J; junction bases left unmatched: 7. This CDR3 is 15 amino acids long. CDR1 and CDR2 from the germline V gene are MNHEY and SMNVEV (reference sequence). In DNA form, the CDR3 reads TGTGCCAGCAGCCGTCGACAGGGAGGCAATCAGCCCCAGCATTTT. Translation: CASSRRQGGNQPQHF.

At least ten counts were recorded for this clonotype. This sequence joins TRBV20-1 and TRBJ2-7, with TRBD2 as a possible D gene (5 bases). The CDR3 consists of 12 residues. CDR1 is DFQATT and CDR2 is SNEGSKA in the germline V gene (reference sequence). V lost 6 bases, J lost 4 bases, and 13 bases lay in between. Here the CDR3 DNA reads TGCAGTGCCACGGGAACCCTGTACGAGCAGTACTTC. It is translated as CSATGTLYEQYF.

The DNA of the CDR3 is TGTGCCATCAGTGAGTCGCTGACCTTGCAGCCCCAGTACTTC. It codes for CAISESLTLQPQYF. The chain carries TRBV10-3 and TRBJ2-5; D is unclear. Trimming stripped 0 bases from V and 9 bases from J, with 14 bases between. The germline gives CDR1 ENHRY, CDR2 SYGVKD. This CDR3 has 14 residues.

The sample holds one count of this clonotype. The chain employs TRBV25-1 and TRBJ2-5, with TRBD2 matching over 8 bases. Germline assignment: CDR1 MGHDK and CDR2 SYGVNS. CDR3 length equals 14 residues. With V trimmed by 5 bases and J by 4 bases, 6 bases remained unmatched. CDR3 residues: CASSQRGLAETQYF. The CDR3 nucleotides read TGTGCCAGCAGTCAGCGGGGGCTCGCAGAGACCCAGTACTTC.

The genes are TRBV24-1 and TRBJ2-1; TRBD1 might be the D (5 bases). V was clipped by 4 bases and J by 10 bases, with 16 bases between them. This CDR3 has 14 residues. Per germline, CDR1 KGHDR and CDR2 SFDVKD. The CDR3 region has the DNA TGTGCCACCAGTGACCGCACAGGAGTGCGGGAGCAGTTCTTC. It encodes CATSDRTGVREQFF.

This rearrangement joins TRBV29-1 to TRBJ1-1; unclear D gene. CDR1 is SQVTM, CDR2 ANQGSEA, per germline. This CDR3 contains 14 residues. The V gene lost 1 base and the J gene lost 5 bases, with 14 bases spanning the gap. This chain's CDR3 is CSVEGTAEETEAFF. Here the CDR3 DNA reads TGCAGCGTTGAAGGAACAGCGGAGGAAACTGAAGCTTTCTTT. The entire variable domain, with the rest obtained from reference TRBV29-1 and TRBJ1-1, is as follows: SAVISQKPSRDICQRGTSLTIQCQVDSQVTMMFWYRQQPGQSLTLIATANQGSEATYESGFVIDKFPISRPNLTFSTLTVSNMSPEDSSIYLCSVEGTAEETEAFFGQGTRLTVV.

DNA of the CDR3: TGTGCCAGCAGTTTGGAGAAGAGGGCGAGGCAGCCCCAGCATTTT. Its translation is CASSLEKRARQPQHF. The chain couples TRBV25-1 to TRBJ1-5; no firm D call. Per the germline V gene, CDR1 is MGHDK and CDR2 is SYGVNS. The CDR3 totals 15 residues. V lost 5 bases and J 7 bases, leaving 18 bases between the germline ends.

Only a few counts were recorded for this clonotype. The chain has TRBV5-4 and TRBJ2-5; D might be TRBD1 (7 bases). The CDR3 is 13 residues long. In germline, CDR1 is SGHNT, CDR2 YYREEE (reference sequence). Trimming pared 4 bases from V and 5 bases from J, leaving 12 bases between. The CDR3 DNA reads TGTGCCAGCAGCACTGCAGGGGGGGAGACCCAGTACTTC. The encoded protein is CASSTAGGETQYF.

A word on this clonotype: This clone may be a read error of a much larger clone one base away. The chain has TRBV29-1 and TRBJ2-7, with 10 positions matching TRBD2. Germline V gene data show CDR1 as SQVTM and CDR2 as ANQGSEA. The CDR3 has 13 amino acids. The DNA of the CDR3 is TGCAACGTAGGGACTAGCGCCTCCTACGAGCAGTACTTC. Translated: CNVGTSASYEQYF.

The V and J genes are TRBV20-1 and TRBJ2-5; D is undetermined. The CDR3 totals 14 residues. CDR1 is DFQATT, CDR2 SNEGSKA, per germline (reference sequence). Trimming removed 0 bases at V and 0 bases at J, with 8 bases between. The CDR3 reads CSARDPAYQETQYF. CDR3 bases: TGCAGTGCTAGAGATCCTGCCTACCAAGAGACCCAGTACTTC.

CDR3 in amino acids: CASSLAAGRTNSPLHF. CDR3 sequence (DNA): TGTGCCAGCAGCTTGGCGGCAGGGAGGACAAATTCACCCCTCCACTTT. V and J are TRBV5-6 and TRBJ1-6; D might be TRBD1 (5 bases). V was shortened by 0 bases and J by 7 bases, with 14 bases between the two germline ends. CDR3 size: 16 residues. CDR1 and CDR2 (germline): SGHDT, YYEEEE.

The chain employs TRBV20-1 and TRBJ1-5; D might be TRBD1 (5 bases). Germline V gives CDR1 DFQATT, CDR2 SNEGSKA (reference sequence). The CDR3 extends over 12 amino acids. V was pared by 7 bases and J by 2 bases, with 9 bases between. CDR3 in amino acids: CSEGQGNQPQHF. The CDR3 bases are TGCAGTGAGGGGCAGGGCAATCAGCCCCAGCATTTT.

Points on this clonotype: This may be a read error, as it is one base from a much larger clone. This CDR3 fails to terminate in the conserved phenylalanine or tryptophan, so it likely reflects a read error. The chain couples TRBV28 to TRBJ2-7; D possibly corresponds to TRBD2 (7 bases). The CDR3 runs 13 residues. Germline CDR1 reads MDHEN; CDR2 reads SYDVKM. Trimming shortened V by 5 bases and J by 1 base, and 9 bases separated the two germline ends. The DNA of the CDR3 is TGTGCCAGCAGTAGGGGGGGATCCTACGAGCAGTACTGC. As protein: CASSRGGSYEQYC.

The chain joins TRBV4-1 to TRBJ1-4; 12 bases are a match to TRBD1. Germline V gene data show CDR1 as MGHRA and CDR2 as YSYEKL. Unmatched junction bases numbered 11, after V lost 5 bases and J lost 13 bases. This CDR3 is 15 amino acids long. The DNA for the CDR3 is TGCGCCAGCAGCATAGACCGGGACAGGGGGCGACGACTGTTTTTT. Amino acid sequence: CASSIDRDRGRRLFF.

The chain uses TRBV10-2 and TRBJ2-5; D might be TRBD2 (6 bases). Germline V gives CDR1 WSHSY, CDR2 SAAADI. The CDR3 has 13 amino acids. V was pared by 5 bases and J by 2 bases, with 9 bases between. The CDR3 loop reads CASSREEQETQYF. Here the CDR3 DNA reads TGCGCCAGCAGTAGGGAGGAACAAGAGACCCAGTACTTC.

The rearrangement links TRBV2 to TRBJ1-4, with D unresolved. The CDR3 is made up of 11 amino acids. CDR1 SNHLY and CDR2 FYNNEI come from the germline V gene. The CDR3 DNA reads TGTGCGGAGACACCTAATGAAAAACTGTTTTTT. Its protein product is CAETPNEKLFF.

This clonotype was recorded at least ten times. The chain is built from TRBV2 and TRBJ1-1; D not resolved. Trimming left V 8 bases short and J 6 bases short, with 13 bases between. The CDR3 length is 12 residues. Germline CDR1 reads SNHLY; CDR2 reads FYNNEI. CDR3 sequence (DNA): TGTGCCAGCGATCAAAGGAGGGCTGAAGCTTTCTTT. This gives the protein CASDQRRAEAFF. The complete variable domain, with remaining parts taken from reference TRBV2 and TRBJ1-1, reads EPEVTQTPSHQVTQMGQEVILRCVPISNHLYFYWYRQILGQKVEFLVSFYNNEISEKSEIFDDQFSVERPDGSNFTLKIRSTKLEDSAMYFCASDQRRAEAFFGQGTRLTVV.

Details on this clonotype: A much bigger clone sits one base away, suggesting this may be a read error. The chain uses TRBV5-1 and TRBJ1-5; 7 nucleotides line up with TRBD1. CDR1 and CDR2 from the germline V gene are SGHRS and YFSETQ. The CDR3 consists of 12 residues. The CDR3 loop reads CASSSGGQPHHF. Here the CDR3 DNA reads TGCGCCAGCAGTTCAGGGGGTCAGCCCCATCATTTT.

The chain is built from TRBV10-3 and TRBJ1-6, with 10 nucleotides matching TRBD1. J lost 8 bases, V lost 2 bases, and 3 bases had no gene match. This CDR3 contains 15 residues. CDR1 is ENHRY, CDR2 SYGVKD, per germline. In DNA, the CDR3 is TGTGCCATCAGTGAGGGGGACAGGGGCGATTCACCCCTCCACTTT. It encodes CAISEGDRGDSPLHF.

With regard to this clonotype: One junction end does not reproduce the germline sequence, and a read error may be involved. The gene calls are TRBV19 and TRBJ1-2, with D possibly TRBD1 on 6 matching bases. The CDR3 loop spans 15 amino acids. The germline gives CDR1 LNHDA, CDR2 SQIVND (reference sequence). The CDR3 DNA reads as TGTGCCAGTAGGGAAAAGGACAGAGTCTTCTATGGCCACACCTTC. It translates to CASREKDRVFYGHTF.

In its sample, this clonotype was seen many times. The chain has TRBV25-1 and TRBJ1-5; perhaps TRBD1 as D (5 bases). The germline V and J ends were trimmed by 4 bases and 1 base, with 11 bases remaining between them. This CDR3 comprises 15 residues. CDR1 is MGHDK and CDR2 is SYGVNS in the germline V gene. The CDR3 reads CASSGTGTSNQPQHF. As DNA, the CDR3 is TGTGCCAGCAGTGGAACTGGGACGAGCAATCAGCCCCAGCATTTT.

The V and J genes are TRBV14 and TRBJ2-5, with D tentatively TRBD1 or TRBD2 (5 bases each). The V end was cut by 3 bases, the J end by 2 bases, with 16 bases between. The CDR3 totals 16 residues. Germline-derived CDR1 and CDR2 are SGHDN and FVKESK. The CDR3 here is CASSQGVITEQETQYF. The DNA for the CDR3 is TGTGCCAGCAGCCAGGGGGTTATCACTGAACAAGAGACCCAGTACTTC.

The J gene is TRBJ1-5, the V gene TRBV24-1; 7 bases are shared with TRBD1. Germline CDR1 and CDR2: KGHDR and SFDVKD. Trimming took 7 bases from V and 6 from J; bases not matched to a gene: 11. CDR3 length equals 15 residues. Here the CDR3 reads CATSSPGGRGQPQHF. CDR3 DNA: TGTGCCACCAGCAGCCCAGGGGGACGGGGTCAGCCCCAGCATTTT.

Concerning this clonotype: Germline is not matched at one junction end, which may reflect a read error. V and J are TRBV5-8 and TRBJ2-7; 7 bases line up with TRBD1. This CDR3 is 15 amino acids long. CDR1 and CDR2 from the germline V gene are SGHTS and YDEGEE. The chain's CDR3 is CASSQATGMGYEQYF. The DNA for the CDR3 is TGCGCCAGCAGCCAAGCGACAGGGATGGGCTACGAGCAGTACTTC.